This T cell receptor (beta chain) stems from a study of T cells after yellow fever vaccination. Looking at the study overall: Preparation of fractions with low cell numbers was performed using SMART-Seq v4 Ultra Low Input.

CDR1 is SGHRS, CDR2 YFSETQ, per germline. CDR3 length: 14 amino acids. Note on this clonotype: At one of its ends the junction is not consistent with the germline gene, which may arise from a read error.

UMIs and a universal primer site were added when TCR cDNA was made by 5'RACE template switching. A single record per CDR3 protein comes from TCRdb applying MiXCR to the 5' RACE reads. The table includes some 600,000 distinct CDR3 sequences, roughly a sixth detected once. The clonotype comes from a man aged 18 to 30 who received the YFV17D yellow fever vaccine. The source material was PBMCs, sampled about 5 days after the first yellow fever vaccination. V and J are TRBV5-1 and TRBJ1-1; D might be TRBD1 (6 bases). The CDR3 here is CASSLFDRNTETFF. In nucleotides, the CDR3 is TGCGCCAGCAGCTTGTTTGACAGGAACACTGAAACTTTCTTT.